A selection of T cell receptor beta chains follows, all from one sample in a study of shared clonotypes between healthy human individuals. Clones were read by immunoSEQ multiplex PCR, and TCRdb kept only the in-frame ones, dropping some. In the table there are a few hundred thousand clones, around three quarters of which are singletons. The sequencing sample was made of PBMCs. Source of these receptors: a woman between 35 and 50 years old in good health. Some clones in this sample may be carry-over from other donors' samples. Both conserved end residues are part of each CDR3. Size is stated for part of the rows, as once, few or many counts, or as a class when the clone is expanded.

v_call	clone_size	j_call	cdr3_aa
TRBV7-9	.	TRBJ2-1	CASSRTGFEQFF
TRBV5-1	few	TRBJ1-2	CASSPQGGNYGYTF
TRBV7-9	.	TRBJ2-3	CASSLGTLAGHTDTQYF
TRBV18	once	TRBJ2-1	CASSPVRELVNEQFF
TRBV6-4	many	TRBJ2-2	CASSDSPGNSGGTGELFF
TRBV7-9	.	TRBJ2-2	CASSPVPTGELFF
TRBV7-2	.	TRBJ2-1	CASSLVGLGANEQFF
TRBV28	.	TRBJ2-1	CASNLPTSGSDEQFF
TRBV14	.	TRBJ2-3	CASSQDFRLAGGLRDTQYF
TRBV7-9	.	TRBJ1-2	CASSAPQTGFGYGYTF
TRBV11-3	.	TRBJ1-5	CASSLGPKPQHF